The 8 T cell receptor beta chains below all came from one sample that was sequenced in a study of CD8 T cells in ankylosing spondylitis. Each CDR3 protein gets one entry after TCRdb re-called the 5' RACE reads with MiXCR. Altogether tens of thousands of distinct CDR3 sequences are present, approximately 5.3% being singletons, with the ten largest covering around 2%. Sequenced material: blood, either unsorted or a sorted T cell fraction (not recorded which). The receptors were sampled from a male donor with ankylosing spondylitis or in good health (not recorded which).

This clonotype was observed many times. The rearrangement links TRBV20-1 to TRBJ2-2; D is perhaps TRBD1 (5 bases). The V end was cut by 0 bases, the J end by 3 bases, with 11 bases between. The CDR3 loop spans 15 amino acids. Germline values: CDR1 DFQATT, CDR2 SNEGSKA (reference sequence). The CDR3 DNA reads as TGCAGTGCTAGAGATCAGGGTTCGCACACCGGGGAGCTGTTTTTT. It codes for CSARDQGSHTGELFF.

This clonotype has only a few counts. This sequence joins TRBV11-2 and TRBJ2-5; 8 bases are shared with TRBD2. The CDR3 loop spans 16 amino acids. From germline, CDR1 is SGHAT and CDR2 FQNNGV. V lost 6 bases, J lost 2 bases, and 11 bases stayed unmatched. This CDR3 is CASRQGRGGIQETQYF. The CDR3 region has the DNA TGTGCCAGCAGGCAAGGACGGGGGGGAATACAAGAGACCCAGTACTTC.

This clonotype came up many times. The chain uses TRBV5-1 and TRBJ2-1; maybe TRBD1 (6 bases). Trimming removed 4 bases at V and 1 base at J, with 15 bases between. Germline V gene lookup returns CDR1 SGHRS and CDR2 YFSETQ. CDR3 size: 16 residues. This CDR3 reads CASSDTSGASYNEQFF. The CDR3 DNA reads TGCGCCAGCAGCGACACCTCAGGGGCGTCCTACAATGAGCAGTTCTTC.

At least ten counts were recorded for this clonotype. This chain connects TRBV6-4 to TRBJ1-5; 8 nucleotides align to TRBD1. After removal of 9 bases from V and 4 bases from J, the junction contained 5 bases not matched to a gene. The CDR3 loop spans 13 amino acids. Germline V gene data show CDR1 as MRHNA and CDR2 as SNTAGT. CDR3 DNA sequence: TGTGCCAGATACGACAGGGGAAATCAGCCCCAGCATTTT. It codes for CARYDRGNQPQHF.

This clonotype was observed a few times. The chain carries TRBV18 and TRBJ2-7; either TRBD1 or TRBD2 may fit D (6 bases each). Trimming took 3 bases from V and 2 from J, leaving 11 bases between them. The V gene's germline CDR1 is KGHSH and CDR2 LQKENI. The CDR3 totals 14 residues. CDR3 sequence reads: CASSPTGGAYEQYF. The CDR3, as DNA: TGTGCCAGCTCACCGACAGGCGGGGCCTACGAGCAGTACTTC.

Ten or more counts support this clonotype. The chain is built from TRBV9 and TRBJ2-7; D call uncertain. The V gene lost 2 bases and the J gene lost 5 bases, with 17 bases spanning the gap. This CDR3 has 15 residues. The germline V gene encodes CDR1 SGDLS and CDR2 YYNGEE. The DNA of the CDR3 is TGTGCCAGCAGCGTGGCCCCGGAAGGTGTAAACGAGCAGTACTTC. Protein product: CASSVAPEGVNEQYF. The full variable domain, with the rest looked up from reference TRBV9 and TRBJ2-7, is DSGVTQTPKHLITATGQRVTLRCSPRSGDLSVYWYQQSLDQGLQFLIQYYNGEERAKGNILERFSAQQFPDLHSELNLSSLELGDSALYFCASSVAPEGVNEQYFGPGTRLTVT.

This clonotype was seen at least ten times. CDR3: CASSPQGRGTDTQYF. CDR3 sequence (DNA): TGTGCCAGCAGCCCGCAGGGTAGGGGCACAGATACGCAGTATTTT. The rearrangement uses TRBV7-3 and TRBJ2-3; tentatively, D is TRBD1 (5 bases). Trimming stripped 5 bases from V and 1 base from J, with 13 bases between. Germline V lookup: CDR1 SGHTA, CDR2 FQGTGA. The CDR3 extends over 15 amino acids.

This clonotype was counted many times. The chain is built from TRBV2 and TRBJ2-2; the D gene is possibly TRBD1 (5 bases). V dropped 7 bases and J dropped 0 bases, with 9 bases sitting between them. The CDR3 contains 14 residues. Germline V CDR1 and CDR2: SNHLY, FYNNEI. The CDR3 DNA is TGTGCCAGCAAAAGGGGCGCGAACACCGGGGAGCTGTTTTTT. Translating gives CASKRGANTGELFF.